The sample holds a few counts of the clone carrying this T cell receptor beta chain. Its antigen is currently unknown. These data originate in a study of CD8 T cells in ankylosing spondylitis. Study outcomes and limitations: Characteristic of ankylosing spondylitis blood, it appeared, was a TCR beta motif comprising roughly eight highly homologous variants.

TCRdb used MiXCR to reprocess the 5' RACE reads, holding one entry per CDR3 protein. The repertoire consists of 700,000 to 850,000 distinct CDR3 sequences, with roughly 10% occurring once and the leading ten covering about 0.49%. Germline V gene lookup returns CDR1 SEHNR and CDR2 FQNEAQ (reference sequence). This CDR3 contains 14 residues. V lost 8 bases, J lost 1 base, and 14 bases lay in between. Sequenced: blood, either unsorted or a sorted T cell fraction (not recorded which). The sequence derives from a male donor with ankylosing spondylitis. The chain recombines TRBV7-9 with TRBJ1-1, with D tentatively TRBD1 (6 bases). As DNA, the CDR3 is TGTGCCAGCGTACTAACAGGGTCGAACACTGAAGCTTTCTTT. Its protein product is CASVLTGSNTEAFF.